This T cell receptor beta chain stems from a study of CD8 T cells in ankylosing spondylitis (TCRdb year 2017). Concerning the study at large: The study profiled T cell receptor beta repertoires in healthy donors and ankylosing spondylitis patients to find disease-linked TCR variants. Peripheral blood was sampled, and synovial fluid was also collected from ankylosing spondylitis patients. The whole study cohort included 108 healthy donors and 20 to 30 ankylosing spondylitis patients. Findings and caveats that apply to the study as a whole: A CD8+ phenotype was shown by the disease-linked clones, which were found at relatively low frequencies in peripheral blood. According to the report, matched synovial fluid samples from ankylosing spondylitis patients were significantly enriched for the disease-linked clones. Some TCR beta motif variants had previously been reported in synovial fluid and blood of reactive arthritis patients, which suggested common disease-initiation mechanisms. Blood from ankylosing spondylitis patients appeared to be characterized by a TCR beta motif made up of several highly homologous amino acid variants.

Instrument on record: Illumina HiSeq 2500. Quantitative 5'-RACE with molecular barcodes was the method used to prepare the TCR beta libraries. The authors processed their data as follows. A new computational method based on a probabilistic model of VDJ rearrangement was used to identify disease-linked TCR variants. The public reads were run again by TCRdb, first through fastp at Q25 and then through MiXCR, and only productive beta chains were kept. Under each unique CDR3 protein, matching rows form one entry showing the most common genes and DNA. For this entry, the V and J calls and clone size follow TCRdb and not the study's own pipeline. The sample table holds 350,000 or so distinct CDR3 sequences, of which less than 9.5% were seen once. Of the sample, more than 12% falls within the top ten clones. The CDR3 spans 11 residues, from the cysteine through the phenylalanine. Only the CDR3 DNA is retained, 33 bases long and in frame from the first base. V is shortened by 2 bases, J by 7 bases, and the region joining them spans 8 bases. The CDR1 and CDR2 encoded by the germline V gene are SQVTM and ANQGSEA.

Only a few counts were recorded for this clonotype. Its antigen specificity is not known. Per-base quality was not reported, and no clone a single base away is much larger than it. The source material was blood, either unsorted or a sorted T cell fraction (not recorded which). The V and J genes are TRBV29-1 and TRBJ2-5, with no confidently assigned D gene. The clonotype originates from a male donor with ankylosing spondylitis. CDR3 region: CSVEMGGTQYF. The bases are TGCAGCGTTGAAATGGGTGGGACCCAGTACTTC.